This entry describes one TCR beta chain. The target antigen is unknown. MiXCR, applied by TCRdb to the 5' RACE reads, yields one record per CDR3 protein. The sample lists just over 250,000 distinct CDR3 sequences; around 4.9% were seen once. This sample is drawn from a study of T cells after yellow fever vaccination. Study in general: Libraries from low-cell-number fractions were prepared with the SMART-Seq v4 Ultra Low Input RNA kit.

This CDR3 has 13 amino acids. Germline values: CDR1 SNHLY, CDR2 FYNNEI. The V end lost 6 bases, the J end lost 3 bases, and 8 bases lay between the germline ends. Broader study findings: High-abundance clonotypes from the bulk population could contaminate FACS-sorted repertoires.

Here the sequenced sample was CD4+ T cells sorted from PBMCs, taken on the day of the yellow fever booster vaccination. The J gene is TRBJ2-2, the V gene TRBV2, with TRBD2 as a possible D gene (5 bases). The clonotype comes from a man between 18 and 35 years old who received the YFV17D yellow fever vaccine. The CDR3 sequence is CASRKEDTGELFF. The DNA of the CDR3 is TGTGCCAGCAGGAAGGAGGACACCGGGGAGCTGTTTTTT.